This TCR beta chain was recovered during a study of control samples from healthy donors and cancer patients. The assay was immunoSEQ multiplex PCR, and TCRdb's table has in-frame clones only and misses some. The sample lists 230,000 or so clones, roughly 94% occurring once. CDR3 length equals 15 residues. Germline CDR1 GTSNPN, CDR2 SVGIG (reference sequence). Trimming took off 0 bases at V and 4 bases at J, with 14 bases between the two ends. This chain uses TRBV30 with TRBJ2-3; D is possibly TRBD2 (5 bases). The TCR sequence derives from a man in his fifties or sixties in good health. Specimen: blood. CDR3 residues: CAWSVGLTRADTQYF. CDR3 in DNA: TGTGCCTGGAGTGTGGGATTAACGAGGGCAGATACGCAGTATTTT.